This section outlines one T cell receptor beta chain sequence together with its context. V was pared by 3 bases and J by 0 bases, with 6 bases between. The CDR3 loop spans 14 amino acids. Germline CDR1 reads MNHNS; CDR2 reads SASEGT. The entry originates in a study of cytomegalovirus exposure and HLA in healthy donors. PCR primers comprised 60 Vbeta and 13 Jbeta primers. Here immunoSEQ multiplex PCR was the method, and the copy in TCRdb shows in-frame clones only, minus some. The table includes about 170,000 clones, 73% detected once. This clonotype originated in a woman aged 18-29 years in good health and CMV-seropositive. The chain links TRBV6-1 to TRBJ2-1, with D possibly TRBD2 on 6 matching bases. The specimen sequenced was PBMCs. The CDR3 region has the DNA TGTGCCAGCAGTGACGGGAGCTCCTACAATGAGCAGTTCTTC. Translating it yields CASSDGSSYNEQFF.